The text below deals with one T cell receptor beta chain. CDR1 and CDR2 from the germline V gene are KGHSH and LQKENI. The CDR3 covers 12 residues. The data are from a study of blood T cells in healthy people across ages. Primed by a sample-barcoded 5' primer and a J-beta primer mix, a second PCR proceeded for 7 to 11 cycles. TCRdb reprocessed the 5' RACE reads with MiXCR, giving one entry per CDR3 protein. The data show 780,000 or so distinct CDR3 sequences, roughly 50% seen once. The J gene is TRBJ2-4, the V gene TRBV18, with D unresolved. TRBJ2-7 matches the DNA end more closely, so the J call is doubtful. The TCR was taken from an elderly man in good health. Input material: blood. CDR3 DNA: TGTGCCAGCTCACCAGAAGGAAACGAGCAGTACTTC. This encodes CASSPEGNEQYF.